Listed below are T cell receptor beta chains from one sample, sequenced in a study of blood T cells in healthy people across ages. In TCRdb, the 5' RACE reads were re-called with MiXCR into one record per CDR3 protein. The sample has approximately 800,000 distinct CDR3 sequences, 20% to 30% seen once. These data were also filed under a second study, of T cells of mothers and their children.

The material sequenced was blood. Receptors were obtained from a boy aged 5-17 years in good health. Each CDR3 is given with its conserved first and last residue. A D gene is named only where the DNA matches it firmly. Expanded clones are given a class, and other clones once, few, many or no size at all.

V gene,clone size,D gene,J gene,CDR3 DNA,CDR3 protein
TRBV30,-,-,TRBJ2-2,TGTGCCTGGAATACCGGACAAGCGAACACCGGGGAGCTGTTTTTT,CAWNTGQANTGELFF
TRBV20-1,few,-,TRBJ2-1,TGCAGTGCTAGAGATCTCGAGACCACCTACAATGAGCAGTTCTTC,CSARDLETTYNEQFF
TRBV12-3/TRBV12-4,-,TRBD2,TRBJ2-4,TGTGCCAGCAACCCGGGGGGATTAGCCAAAAACATTCAGTACTTC,CASNPGGLAKNIQYF
TRBV3-1,many,-,TRBJ2-3,TGTGCCAGCAGCCCGAACACAGATACGCAGTATTTT,CASSPNTDTQYF
TRBV6-2/TRBV6-3,-,TRBD2,TRBJ2-1,TGTGCCAGCAGTGGGGGACTAGCGGGGCCCACAGGCGATGAGCAGTTCTTC,CASSGGLAGPTGDEQFF
TRBV7-2,-,-,TRBJ2-3,TGTGCCAGCAGCTCCCCAGTACAGGGGGGGATCGCAGATACGCAGTATTTT,CASSSPVQGGIADTQYF
TRBV12-3/TRBV12-4,few,TRBD1,TRBJ2-2,TGTGCCAGCAGTTTAACAGGGGTTTTTTCCGGGGAGCTGTTTTTT,CASSLTGVFSGELFF
TRBV29-1,few,TRBD1,TRBJ2-5,TGCAGCGCCCACCCCAGGGGGCTTGGAGAGACCCAGTACTTC,CSAHPRGLGETQYF
TRBV12-3/TRBV12-4,few,TRBD1,TRBJ2-1,TGTGCCAGCAGTACAGGGGAGCCGAATGAGCAGTTCTTC,CASSTGEPNEQFF
TRBV27,-,TRBD1,TRBJ1-6,TGTGCCAGCAGTTGGGACAGGGAAGGATCACCCCTCCACTTT,CASSWDREGSPLHF
TRBV6-1,few,-,TRBJ2-7,TGTGCCAGCAGTGTTAGCGTAGCCTACGAGCAGTACTTC,CASSVSVAYEQYF
TRBV29-1,few,-,TRBJ2-3,TGCAGCGTCCGGACGGGCTACACAGATACGCAGTATTTT,CSVRTGYTDTQYF
TRBV6-6,few,TRBD2,TRBJ2-4,TGTGCCAGCAGTTACGGGCCCAGCGGGGGATGGGACAAAAACATTCAGTACTTC,CASSYGPSGGWDKNIQYF
TRBV7-2,-,TRBD2,TRBJ2-2,TGTGCCAGCAGCTCCTGGATGAGCGGGGGCCTTAACACCGGGGAGCTGTTTTTT,CASSSWMSGGLNTGELFF
TRBV7-9,-,TRBD1,TRBJ2-7,TGTGCCAGCAACCGACAGGGGCCAAGGGACGAGCAGTACTTC,CASNRQGPRDEQYF
TRBV2,few,-,TRBJ1-5,TGTGCCAGCTGTGACGGCCTCCCCTCTCAGCCCCAGCATTTT,CASCDGLPSQPQHF
TRBV19,few,-,TRBJ2-6,TGTGCCAGTAGCTCCGGGGCCTCAGCCCCTGGGGCCAACGTCCTGACTTTC,CASSSGASAPGANVLTF
TRBV6-4,-,TRBD1,TRBJ2-1,TGTGCCAGCAGTGAGCAGGGACAGGGGGACAATGAGCAGTTCTTC,CASSEQGQGDNEQFF
TRBV2,few,-,TRBJ2-7,TGTGCCAGCAGTACGGACAGCGAAAGCTCCTACGAGCAGTACTTC,CASSTDSESSYEQYF
TRBV2,few,TRBD1,TRBJ2-1,TGTGCCAGCAGTGGAATGTCCGGGACAGCCTCCTACAATGAGCAGTTCTTC,CASSGMSGTASYNEQFF
TRBV10-2,-,TRBD2,TRBJ2-2,TGCGCCAGCAGTGGAGGACTAGGGTCCGGGGAGCTGTTTTTT,CASSGGLGSGELFF
TRBV29-1,-,-,TRBJ2-2,TGCAGCGTTGAATCGGCCTTCTCACCCGGGGAGCTGTTTTTT,CSVESAFSPGELFF
TRBV12-3/TRBV12-4,few,-,TRBJ1-6,TGTGCCAGCAGTCTCACAGGGAGGGGGTCACCCCTCCACTTT,CASSLTGRGSPLHF
TRBV28,-,-,TRBJ2-5,TGTGCCACCACAGGAGTTCTGGAGACCCAGTACTTC,CATTGVLETQYF
TRBV2,-,TRBD1,TRBJ1-2,TGTGCCAGCAGTGAACAGGGGGGCTATGGCTACGCCTTC,CASSEQGGYGYAF
TRBV12-3/TRBV12-4,-,-,TRBJ2-2,TGTGCCAGCAGTCCCCAGGGGGGCGGGGAGCTGTTTTTT,CASSPQGGGELFF
TRBV3-1,few,-,TRBJ1-2,TGTGCCAGCAGCTCCCCAGGGGCCGTCTATGGCTACACCTTC,CASSSPGAVYGYTF
TRBV3-1,-,-,TRBJ1-1,TGTGCCAGCAGCCAAGGTCGTTACACTGAAGCTTTCTTT,CASSQGRYTEAFF